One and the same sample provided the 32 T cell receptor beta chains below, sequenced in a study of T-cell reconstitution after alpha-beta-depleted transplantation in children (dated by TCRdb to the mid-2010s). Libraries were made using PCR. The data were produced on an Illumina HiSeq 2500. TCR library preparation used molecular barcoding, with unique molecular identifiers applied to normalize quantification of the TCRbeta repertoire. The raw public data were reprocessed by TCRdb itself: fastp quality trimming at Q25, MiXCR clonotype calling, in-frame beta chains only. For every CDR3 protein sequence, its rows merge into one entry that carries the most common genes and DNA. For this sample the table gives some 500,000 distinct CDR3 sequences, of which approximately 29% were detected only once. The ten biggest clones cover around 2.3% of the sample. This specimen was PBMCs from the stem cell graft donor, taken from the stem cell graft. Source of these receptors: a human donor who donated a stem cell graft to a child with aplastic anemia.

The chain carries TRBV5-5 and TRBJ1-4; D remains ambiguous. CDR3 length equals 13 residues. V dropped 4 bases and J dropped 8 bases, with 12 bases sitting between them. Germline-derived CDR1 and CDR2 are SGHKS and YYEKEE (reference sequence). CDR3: CASSLLASEKLFF. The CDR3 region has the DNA TGTGCCAGCAGCCTCCTCGCGTCAGAAAAACTGTTTTTT.

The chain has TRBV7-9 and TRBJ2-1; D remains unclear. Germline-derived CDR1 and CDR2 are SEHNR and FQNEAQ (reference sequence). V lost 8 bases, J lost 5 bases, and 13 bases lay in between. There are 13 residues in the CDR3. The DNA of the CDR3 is TGTGCCAGCCCCCCGTCCGGGCACAATGAGCAGTTCTTC. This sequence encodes CASPPSGHNEQFF.

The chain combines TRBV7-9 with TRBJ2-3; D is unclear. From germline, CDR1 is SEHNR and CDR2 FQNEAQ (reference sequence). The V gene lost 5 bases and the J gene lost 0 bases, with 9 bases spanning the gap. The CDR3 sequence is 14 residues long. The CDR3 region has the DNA TGTGCCAGCAGCGCGTCACAGAGCACAGATACGCAGTATTTT. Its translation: CASSASQSTDTQYF.

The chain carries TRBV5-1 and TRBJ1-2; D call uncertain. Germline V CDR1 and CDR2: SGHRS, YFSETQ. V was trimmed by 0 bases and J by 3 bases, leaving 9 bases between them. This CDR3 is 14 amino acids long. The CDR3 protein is CASSLVAEDYGYTF. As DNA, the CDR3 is TGCGCCAGCAGCTTGGTGGCGGAAGACTATGGCTACACCTTC.

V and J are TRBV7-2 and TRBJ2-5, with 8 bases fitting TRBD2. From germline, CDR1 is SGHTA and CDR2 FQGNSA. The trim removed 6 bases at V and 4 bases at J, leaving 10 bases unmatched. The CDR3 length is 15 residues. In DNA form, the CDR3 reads TGTGCCAGCAGTCCCTTGCAGCGGGAGCGAGAGACCCAGTACTTC. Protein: CASSPLQRERETQYF.

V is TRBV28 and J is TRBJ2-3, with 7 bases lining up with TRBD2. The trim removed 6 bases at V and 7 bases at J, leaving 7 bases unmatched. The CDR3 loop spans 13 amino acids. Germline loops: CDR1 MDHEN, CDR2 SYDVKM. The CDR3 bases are TGTGCCAGCAGCACGGGACTACCGCATACGCAGTATTTT. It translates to CASSTGLPHTQYF.

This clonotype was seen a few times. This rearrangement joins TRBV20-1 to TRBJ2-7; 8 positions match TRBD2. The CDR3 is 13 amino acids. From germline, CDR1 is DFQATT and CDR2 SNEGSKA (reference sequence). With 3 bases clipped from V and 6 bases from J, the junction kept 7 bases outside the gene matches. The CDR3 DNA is TGCAGTGCTAGTCCTGGACTAGCCGGCGAGCAGTACTTC. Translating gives CSASPGLAGEQYF.

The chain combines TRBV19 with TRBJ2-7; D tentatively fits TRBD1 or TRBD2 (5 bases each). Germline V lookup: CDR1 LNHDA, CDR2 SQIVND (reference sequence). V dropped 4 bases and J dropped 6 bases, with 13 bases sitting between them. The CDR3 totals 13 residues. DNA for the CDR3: TGTGCCAGTAGTACTCATCAGGGAGCCGAGCAGTACGTC. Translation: CASSTHQGAEQYV.

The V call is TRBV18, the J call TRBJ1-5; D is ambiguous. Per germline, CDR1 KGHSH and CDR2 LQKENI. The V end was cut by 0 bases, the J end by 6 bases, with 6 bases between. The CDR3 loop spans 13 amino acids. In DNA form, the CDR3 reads TGTGCCAGCTCACCACCGAGTGGTCAGCCCCAGCATTTT. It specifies CASSPPSGQPQHF.

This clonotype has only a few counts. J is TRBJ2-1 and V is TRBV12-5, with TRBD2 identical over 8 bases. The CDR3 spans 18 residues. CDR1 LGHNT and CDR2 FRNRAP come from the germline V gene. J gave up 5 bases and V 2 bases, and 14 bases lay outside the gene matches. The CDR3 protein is CASGLITTGSGTHNEQFF. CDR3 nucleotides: TGTGCTAGTGGTTTGATTACGACTGGTAGCGGGACCCACAATGAGCAGTTCTTC.

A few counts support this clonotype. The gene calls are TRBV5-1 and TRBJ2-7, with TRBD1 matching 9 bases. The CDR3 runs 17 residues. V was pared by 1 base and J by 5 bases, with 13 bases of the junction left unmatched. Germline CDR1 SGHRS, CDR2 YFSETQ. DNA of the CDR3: TGCGCCAGCAGCTTGCGATTCGGGGGACAGGGTATCAACGAGCAGTACTTC. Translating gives CASSLRFGGQGINEQYF.

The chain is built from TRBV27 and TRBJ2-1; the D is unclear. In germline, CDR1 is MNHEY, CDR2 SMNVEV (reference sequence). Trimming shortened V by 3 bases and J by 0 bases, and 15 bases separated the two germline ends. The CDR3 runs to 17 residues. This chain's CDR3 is CASSFVFGVSSYNEQFF. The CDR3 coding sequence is TGTGCCAGCAGTTTTGTATTTGGGGTTAGCTCCTACAATGAGCAGTTCTTC.

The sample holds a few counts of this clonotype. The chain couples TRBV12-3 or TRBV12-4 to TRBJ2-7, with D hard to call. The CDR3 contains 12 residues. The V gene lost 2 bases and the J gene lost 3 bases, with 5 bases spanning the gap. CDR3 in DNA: TGTGCCAGCAGTTTAATGGGCTACGAGCAGTACTTC. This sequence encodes CASSLMGYEQYF.

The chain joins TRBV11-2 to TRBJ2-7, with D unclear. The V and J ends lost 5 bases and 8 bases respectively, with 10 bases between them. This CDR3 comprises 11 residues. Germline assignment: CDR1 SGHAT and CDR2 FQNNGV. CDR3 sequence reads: CASSTGYQQYF. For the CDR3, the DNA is TGTGCCAGCAGCACCGGCTATCAGCAGTACTTC.

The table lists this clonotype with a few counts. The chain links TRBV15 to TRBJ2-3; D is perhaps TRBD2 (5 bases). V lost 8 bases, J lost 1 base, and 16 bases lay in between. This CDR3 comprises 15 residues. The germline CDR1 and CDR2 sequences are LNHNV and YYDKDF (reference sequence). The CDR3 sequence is CATRRLGVGTDTQYF. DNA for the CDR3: TGTGCCACCCGCCGGTTGGGAGTCGGCACAGATACGCAGTATTTT.

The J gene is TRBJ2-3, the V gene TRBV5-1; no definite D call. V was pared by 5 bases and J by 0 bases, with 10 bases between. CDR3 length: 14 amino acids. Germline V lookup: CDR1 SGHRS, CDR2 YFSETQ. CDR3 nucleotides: TGCGCCAGCAGGCCTCCCTACAGCACAGATACGCAGTATTTT. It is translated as CASRPPYSTDTQYF. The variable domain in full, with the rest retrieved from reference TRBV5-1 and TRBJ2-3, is KAGVTQTPRYLIKTRGQQVTLSCSPISGHRSVSWYQQTPGQGLQFLFEYFSETQRNKGNFPGRFSGRQFSNSRSEMNVSTLELGDSALYLCASRPPYSTDTQYFGPGTRLTVL.

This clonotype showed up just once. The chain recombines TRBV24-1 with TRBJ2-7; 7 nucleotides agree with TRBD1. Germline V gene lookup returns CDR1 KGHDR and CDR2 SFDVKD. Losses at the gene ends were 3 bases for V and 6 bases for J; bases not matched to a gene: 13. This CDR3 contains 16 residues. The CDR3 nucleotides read TGTGCCACCAGTGATCCGGACAGGCCGGAAGAGATCGAGCAGTACGTC. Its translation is CATSDPDRPEEIEQYV.

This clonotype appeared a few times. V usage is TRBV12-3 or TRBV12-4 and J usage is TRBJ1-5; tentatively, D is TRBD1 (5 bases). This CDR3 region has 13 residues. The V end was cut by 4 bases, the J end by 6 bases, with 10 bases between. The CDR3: CASSSQAVQPQHF. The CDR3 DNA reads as TGTGCCAGCAGTTCACAGGCTGTTCAGCCCCAGCATTTT.

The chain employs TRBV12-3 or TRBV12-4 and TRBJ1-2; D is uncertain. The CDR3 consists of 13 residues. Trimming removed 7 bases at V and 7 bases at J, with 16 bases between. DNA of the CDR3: TGTGCCAGCACCCAGGCGGCAGACCGTGGCTACACCTTC. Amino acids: CASTQAADRGYTF.

CDR3 residues: CATVQGKMGGYTF. CDR3 coding DNA: TGTGCCACCGTACAGGGGAAAATGGGCGGCTACACCTTC. The chain joins TRBV7-9 to TRBJ1-2, with 7 bases matching TRBD1. Germline CDR1 reads SEHNR; CDR2 reads FQNEAQ (reference sequence). The CDR3 is made up of 13 amino acids. With V trimmed by 10 bases and J by 8 bases, 13 bases remained unmatched. Filled out from reference TRBV7-9 and TRBJ1-2, the complete variable domain reads DTGVSQNPRHKITKRGQNVTFRCDPISEHNRLYWYRQTLGQGPEFLTYFQNEAQLEKSRLLSDRFSAERPKGSFSTLEIQRTEQGDSAMYLCATVQGKMGGYTFGSGTRLTVV.

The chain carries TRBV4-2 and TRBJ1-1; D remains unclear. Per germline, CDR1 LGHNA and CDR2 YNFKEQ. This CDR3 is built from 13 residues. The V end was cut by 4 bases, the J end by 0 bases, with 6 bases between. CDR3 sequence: CASSLKMNTEAFF. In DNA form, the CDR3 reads TGTGCCAGCAGCCTGAAGATGAACACTGAAGCTTTCTTT.

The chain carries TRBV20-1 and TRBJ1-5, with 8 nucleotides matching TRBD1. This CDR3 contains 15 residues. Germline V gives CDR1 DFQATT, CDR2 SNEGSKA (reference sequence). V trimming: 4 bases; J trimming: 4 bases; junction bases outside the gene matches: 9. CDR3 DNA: TGCAGTGCTACCCTCGGGACAGGCTATAATCAGCCCCAGCATTTT. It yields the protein CSATLGTGYNQPQHF.

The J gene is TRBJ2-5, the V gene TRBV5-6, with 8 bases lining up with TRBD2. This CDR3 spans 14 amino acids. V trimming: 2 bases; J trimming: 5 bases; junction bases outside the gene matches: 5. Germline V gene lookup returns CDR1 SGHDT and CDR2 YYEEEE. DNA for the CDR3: TGTGCCAGCAGCTTCGGGGGGGCGGGGGAGACCCAGTACTTC. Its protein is CASSFGGAGETQYF.

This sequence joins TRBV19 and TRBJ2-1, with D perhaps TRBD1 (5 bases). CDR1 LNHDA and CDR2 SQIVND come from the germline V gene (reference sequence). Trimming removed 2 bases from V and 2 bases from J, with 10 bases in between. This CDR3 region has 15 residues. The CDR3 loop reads CASSILGVTYNEQFF. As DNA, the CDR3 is TGTGCCAGTAGTATACTAGGGGTTACCTACAATGAGCAGTTCTTC.

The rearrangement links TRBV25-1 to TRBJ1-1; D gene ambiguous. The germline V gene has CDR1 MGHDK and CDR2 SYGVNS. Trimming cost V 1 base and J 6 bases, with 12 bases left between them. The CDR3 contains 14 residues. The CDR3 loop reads CASSESGLMAEAFF. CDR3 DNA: TGTGCCAGCAGTGAATCGGGGTTGATGGCTGAAGCTTTCTTT.

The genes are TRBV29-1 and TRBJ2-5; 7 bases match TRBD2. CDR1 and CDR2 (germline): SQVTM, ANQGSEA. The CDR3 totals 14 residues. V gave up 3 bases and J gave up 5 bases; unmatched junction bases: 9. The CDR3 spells CSVESVAGVETQYF. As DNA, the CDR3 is TGCAGCGTTGAGTCTGTTGCGGGAGTGGAGACCCAGTACTTC. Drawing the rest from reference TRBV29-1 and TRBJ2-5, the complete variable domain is SAVISQKPSRDICQRGTSLTIQCQVDSQVTMMFWYRQQPGQSLTLIATANQGSEATYESGFVIDKFPISRPNLTFSTLTVSNMSPEDSSIYLCSVESVAGVETQYFGPGTRLLVL.

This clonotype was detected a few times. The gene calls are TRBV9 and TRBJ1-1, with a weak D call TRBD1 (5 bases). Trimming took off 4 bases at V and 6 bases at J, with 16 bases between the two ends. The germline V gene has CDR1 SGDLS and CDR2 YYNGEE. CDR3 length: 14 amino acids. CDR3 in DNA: TGTGCCAGCAGCCCTCCTCCCAGGGATGCTGAAGCTTTCTTT. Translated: CASSPPPRDAEAFF.

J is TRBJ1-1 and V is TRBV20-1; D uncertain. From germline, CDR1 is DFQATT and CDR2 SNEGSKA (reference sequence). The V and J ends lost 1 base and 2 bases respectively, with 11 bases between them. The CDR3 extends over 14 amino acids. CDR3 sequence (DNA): TGCAGTGCTAGAGTCCGGGGATCCAACACTGAAGCTTTCTTT. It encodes CSARVRGSNTEAFF.

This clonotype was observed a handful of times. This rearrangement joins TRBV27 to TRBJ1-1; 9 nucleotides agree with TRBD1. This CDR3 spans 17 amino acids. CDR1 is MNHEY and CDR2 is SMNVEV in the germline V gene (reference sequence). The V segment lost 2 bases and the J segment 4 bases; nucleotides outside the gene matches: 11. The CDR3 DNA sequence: TGTGCCAGCAGTTTAACGACCTGGACAGGGGTTTCCACTGAAGCTTTCTTT. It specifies CASSLTTWTGVSTEAFF.

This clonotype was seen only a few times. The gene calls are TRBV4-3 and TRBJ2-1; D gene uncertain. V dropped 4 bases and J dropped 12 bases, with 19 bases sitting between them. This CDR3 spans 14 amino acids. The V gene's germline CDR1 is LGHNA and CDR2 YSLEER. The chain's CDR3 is CASSPWIGRVWQFF. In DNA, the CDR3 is TGCGCCAGCAGCCCCTGGATAGGCCGAGTGTGGCAGTTCTTC.

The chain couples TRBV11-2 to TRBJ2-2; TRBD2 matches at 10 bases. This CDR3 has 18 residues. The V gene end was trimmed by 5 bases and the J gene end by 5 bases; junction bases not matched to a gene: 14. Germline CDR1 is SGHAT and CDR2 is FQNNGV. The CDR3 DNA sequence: TGTGCCAGCAGCGCCGCCCTAGCGGGAGCGGCGGGTACCGGGGAGCTGTTTTTT. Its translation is CASSAALAGAAGTGELFF.

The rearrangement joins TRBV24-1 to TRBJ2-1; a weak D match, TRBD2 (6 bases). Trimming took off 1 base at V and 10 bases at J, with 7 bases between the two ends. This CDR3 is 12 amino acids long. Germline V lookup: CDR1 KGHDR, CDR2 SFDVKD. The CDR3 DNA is TGTGCCACCAGTGATTTTGGGAGGGAGCAGTTCTTC. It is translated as CATSDFGREQFF.